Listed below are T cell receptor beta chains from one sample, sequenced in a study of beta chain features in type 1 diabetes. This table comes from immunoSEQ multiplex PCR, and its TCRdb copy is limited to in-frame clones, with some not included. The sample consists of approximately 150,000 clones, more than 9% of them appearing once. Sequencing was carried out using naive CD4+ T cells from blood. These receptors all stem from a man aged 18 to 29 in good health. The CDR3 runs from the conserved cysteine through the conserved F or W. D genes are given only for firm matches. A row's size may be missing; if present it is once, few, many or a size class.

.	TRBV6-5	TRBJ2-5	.	TGTGCCAGCAGTAGATCCGGCATAGCGGAAGAGACCCAGTACTTC	CASSRSGIAEETQYF
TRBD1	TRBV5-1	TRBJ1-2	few	TGCGCCAGCAGCCGAGGCGGACAGGGGGATGGCTACACCTTC	CASSRGGQGDGYTF
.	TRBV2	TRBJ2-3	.	TGTGCCAGCAGTGTTCAAGCAGGGGAAGATACGCAGTATTTT	CASSVQAGEDTQYF
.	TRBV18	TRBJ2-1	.	TGTGCCAGCTCTCCCCAGGACGGGGCCTACAATGAGCAGTTCTTC	CASSPQDGAYNEQFF
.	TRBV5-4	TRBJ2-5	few	TGTGCCAGCGGGCGGGGACAAGAGACCCAGTACTTC	CASGRGQETQYF
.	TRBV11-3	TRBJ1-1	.	TGTGCCAGCAGCTCGGGCACTGAAGCTTTCTTT	CASSSGTEAFF
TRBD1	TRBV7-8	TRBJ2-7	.	TGTGCCAGCAGCCTTGGACAGGGATACTCCTACGAGCAGTACTTC	CASSLGQGYSYEQYF
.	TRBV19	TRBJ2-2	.	TGTGCCAGTAGTATCTACGGGGGGAACACCGGGGAGCTGTTTTTT	CASSIYGGNTGELFF
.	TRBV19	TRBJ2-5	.	TGTGCCAGTAGCCAGGTCCTACAAGAGACCCAGTACTTC	CASSQVLQETQYF
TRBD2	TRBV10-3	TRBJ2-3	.	TGTGCCGTCAATGAGCGGGGGGGCCGGGCAGATACGCAGTATTTT	CAVNERGGRADTQYF
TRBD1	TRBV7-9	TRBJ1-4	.	TGTGCCAGCAGCTATAGCCGACAGGGAAATGAAAAACTGTTTTTT	CASSYSRQGNEKLFF
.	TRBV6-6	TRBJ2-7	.	TGTGCCAGCAGTTACCAGGGTAGCGGTGTATACGAGCAGTACTTC	CASSYQGSGVYEQYF
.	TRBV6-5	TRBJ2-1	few	TGTGCCAGCAGTACGACAGGTCATGAGCAGTTCTTC	CASSTTGHEQFF
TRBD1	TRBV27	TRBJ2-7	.	TGTGCCAGCAGGCAAATCAGGGGGCCCTACGAGCAGTACTTC	CASRQIRGPYEQYF
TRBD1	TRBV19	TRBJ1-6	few	TGTGCCAGTAGTACTCGGGACAGGGGTTCACCCCTCCACTTT	CASSTRDRGSPLHF
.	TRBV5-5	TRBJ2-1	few	TGTGCCAGCAGGGGGGGACTCCACAATGAGCAGTTCTTC	CASRGGLHNEQFF
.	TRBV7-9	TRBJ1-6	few	TGTGCCAGCAGCTTGGAGGAGGCCCCCAATTCACCCCTCCACTTT	CASSLEEAPNSPLHF
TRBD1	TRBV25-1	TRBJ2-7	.	TGTGCCAGCAGTACCTTAGGGGGACAGGGAGTACCGGGGGAGCAGTACTTC	CASSTLGGQGVPGEQYF